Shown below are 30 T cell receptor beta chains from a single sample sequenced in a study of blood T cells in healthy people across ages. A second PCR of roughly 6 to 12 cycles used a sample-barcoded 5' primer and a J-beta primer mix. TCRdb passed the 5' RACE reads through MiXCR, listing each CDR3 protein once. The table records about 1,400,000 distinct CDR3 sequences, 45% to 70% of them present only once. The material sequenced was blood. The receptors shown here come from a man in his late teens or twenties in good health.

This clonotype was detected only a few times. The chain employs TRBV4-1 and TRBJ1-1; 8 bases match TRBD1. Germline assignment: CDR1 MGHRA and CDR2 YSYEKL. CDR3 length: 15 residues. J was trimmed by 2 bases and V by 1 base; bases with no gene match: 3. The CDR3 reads CASSQAGQGNTEAFF. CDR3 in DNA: TGCGCCAGCAGCCAAGCCGGACAGGGTAACACTGAAGCTTTCTTT.

The CDR3 reads CASSLGQEGTYGYTF. CDR3 coding DNA: TGCGCCAGCAGCTTGGGTCAGGAGGGCACCTATGGCTACACCTTC. This chain links TRBV5-1 with TRBJ1-2, with D unclear. The CDR3 contains 15 residues. CDR1 SGHRS and CDR2 YFSETQ come from the germline V gene. V was shortened by 0 bases and J by 4 bases, with 13 bases between the two germline ends.

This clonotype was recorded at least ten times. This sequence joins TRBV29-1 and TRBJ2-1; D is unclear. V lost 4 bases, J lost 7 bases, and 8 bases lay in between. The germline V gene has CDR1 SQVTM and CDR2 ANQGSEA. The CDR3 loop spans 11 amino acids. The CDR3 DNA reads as TGCAGCGTTGGTGTGGTTAATGAGCAGTTCTTC. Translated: CSVGVVNEQFF.

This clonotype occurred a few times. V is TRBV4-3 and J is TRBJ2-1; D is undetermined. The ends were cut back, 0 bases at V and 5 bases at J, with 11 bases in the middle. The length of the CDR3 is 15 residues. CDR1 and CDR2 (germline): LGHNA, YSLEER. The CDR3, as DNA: TGCGCCAGCAGCCAAGAAGGGCAATTTAACAATGAGCAGTTCTTC. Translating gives CASSQEGQFNNEQFF.

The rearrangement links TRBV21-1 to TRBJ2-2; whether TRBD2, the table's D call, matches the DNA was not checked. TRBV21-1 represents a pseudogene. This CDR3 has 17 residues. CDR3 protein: CASSTKDSPHIAGELFF. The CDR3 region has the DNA TGTGCCAGCAGCACCAAGGACTCTCCTCATATAGCCGGGGAGCTGTTTTTT.

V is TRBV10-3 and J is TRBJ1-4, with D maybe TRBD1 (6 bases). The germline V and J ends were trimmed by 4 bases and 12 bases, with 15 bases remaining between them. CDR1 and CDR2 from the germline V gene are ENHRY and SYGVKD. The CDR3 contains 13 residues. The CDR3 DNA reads TGTGCCATCAGTGCCCAGGGACAACAGGAACTGTTTTTT. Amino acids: CAISAQGQQELFF.

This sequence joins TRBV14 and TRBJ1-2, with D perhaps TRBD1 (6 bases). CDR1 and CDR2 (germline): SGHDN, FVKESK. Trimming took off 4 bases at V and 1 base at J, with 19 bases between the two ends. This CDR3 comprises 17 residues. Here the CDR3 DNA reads TGTGCCAGCAGCCTCGGGTTAGGGGGGGGGTTTAACTATGGCTACACCTTC. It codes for CASSLGLGGGFNYGYTF.

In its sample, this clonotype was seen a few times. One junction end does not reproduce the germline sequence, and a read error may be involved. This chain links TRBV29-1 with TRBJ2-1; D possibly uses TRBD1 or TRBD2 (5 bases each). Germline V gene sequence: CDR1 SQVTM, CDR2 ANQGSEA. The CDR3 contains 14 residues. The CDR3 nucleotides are TGCAGCGTGGAAGAGGGGAGCTCCTACAATGAGCAGTTCTTC. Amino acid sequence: CSVEEGSSYNEQFF.

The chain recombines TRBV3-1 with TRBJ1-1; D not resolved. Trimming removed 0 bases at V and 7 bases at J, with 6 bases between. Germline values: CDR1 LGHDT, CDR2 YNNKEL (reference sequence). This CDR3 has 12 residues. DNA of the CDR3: TGTGCCAGCAGCCAAGATTTGGGTGAAGCTTTCTTT. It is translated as CASSQDLGEAFF.

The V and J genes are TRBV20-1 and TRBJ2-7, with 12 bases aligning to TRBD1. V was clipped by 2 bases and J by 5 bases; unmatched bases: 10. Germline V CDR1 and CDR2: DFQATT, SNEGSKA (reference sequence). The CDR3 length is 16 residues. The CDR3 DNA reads TGCAGTGCTAGACCTGGGACAGGGGGCCTCTTAGACGAGCAGTACTTC. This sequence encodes CSARPGTGGLLDEQYF.

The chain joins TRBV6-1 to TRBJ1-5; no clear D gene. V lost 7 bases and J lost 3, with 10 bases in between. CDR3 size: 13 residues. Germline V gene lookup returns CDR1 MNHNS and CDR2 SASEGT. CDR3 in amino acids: CASKPQDNQPQHF. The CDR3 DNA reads TGTGCCAGCAAACCTCAGGACAATCAGCCCCAGCATTTT.

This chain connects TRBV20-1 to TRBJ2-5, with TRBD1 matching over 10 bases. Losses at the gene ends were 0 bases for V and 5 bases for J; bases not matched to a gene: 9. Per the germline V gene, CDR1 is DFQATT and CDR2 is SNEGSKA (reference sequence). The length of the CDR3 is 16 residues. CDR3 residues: CSARDVRQGARETQYF. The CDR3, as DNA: TGCAGTGCTAGAGATGTCCGACAGGGGGCGAGGGAGACCCAGTACTTC.

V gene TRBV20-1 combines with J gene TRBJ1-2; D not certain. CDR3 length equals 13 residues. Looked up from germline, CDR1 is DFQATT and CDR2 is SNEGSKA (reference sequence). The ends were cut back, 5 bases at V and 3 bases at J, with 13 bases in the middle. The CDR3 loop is CSAGPGSHYGYTF. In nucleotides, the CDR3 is TGCAGTGCTGGCCCGGGCAGCCACTATGGCTACACCTTC.

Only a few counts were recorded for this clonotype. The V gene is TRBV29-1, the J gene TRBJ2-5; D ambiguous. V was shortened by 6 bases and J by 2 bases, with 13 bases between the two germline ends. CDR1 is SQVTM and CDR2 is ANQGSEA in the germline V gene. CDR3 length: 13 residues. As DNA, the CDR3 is TGCAGCGTCTCGCGAACCGAACAAGAGACCCAGTACTTC. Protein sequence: CSVSRTEQETQYF. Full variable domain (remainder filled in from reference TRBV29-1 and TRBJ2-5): SAVISQKPSRDICQRGTSLTIQCQVDSQVTMMFWYRQQPGQSLTLIATANQGSEATYESGFVIDKFPISRPNLTFSTLTVSNMSPEDSSIYLCSVSRTEQETQYFGPGTRLLVL.

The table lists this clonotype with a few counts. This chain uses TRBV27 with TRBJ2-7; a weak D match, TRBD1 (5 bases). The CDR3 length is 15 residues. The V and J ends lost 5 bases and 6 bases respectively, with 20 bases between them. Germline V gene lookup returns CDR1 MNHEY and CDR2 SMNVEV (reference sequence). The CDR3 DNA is TGTGCCAGCAGTCCTTTAGATCTGCGCCAGGGCGAGCAGTACTTC. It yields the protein CASSPLDLRQGEQYF.

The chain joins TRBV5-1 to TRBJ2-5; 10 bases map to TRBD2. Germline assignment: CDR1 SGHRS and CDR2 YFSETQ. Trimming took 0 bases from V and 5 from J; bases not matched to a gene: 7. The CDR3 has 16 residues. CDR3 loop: CASSLVLAGGTETQYF. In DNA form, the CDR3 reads TGCGCCAGCAGCTTGGTTTTAGCGGGAGGAACGGAGACCCAGTACTTC.

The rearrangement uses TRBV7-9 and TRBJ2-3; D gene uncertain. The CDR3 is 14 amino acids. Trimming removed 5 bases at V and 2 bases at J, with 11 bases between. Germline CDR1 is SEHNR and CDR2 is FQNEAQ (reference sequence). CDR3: CASSPRSFTDTQYF. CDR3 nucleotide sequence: TGTGCCAGCAGCCCAAGATCGTTCACAGATACGCAGTATTTT.

DNA for the CDR3: TGCAGTGCTAGGGGACTAGCCCTATCTAGGAATGAGCAGTTCTTC. It yields the protein CSARGLALSRNEQFF. This sequence joins TRBV20-1 and TRBJ2-1, with 9 bases identical to TRBD2. CDR1 and CDR2 (germline): DFQATT, SNEGSKA (reference sequence). This CDR3 has 15 residues. J gave up 7 bases and V 3 bases, and 10 bases lay outside the gene matches.

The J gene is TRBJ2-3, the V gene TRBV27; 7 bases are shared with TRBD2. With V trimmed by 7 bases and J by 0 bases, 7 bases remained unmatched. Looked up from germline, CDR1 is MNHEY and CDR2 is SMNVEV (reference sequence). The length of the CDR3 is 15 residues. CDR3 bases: TGTGCCAGCAACGAGCGGGGAATTAGCACAGATACGCAGTATTTT. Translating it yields CASNERGISTDTQYF.

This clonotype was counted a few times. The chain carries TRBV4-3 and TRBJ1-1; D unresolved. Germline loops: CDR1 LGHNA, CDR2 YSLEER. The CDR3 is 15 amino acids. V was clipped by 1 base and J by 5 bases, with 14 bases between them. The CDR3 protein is CASSQVLWVRTEAFF. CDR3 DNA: TGCGCCAGCAGCCAAGTTCTTTGGGTAAGGACTGAAGCTTTCTTT.

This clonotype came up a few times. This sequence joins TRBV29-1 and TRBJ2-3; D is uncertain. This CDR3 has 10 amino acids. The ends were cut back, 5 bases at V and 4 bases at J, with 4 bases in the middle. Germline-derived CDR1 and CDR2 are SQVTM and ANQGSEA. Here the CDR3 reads CSVRSDTQYF. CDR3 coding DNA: TGCAGCGTTCGGTCAGATACGCAGTATTTT.

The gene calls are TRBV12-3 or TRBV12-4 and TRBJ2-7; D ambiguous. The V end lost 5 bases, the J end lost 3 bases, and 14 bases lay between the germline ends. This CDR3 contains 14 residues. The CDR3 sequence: CASSPTGGDYEQYF. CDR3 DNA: TGTGCCAGCAGTCCCACCGGTGGGGACTACGAGCAGTACTTC.

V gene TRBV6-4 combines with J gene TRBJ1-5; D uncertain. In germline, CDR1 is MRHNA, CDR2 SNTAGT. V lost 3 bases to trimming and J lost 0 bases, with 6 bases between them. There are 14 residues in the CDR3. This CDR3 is CASSEQISNQPQHF. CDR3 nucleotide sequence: TGTGCCAGCAGTGAGCAGATTAGCAATCAGCCCCAGCATTTT.

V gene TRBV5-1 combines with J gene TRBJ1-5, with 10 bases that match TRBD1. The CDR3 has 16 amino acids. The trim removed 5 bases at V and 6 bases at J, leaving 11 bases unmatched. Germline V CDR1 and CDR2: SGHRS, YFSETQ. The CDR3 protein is CASRETGGASGQPQHF. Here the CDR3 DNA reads TGCGCCAGCAGAGAGACAGGGGGCGCCTCTGGTCAGCCCCAGCATTTT.

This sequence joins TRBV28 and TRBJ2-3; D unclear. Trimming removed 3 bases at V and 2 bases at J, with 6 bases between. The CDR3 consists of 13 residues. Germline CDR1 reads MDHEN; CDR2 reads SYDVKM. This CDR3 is CASSFQFTDTQYF. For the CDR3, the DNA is TGTGCCAGCAGTTTCCAATTCACAGATACGCAGTATTTT.

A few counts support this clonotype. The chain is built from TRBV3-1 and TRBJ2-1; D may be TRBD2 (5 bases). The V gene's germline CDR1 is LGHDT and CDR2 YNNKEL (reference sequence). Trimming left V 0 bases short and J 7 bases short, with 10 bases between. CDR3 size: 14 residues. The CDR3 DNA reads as TGTGCCAGCAGCCAAGAGGCGGGTGAGAATGAGCAGTTCTTC. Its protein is CASSQEAGENEQFF.

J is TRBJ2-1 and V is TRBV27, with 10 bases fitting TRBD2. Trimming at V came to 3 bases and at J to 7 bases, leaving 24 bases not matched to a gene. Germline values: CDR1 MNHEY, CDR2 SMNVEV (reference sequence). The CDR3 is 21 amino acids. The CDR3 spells CASSLSLPGLAGAPLYNEQFF. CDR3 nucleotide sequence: TGTGCCAGCAGTTTGTCTTTGCCGGGGCTAGCGGGGGCCCCCCTGTATAATGAGCAGTTCTTC.

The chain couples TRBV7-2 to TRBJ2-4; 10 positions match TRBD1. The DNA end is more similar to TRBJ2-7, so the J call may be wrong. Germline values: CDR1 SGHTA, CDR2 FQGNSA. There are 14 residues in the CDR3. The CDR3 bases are TGTGCCAGCAGCACAGGACAGGGGGTGATCGAGCAGTACTTC. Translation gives CASSTGQGVIEQYF.

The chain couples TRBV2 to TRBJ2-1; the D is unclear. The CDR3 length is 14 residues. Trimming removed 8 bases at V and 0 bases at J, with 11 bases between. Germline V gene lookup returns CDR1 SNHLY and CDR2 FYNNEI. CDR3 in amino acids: CASPPLSSYNEQFF. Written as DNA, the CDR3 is TGTGCCAGCCCCCCCCTAAGCTCCTACAATGAGCAGTTCTTC. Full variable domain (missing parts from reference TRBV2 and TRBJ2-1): EPEVTQTPSHQVTQMGQEVILRCVPISNHLYFYWYRQILGQKVEFLVSFYNNEISEKSEIFDDQFSVERPDGSNFTLKIRSTKLEDSAMYFCASPPLSSYNEQFFGPGTRLTVL.

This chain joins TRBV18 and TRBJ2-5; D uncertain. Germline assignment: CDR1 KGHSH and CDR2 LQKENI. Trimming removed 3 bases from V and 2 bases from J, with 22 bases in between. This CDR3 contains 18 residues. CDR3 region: CASSPAPSYGRIQETQYF. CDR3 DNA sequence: TGTGCCAGCTCACCGGCACCTTCTTATGGACGGATACAAGAGACCCAGTACTTC.